This TCR beta chain was identified in a study of blood T cell repertoires in COVID-19. Profiling relied on immunoSEQ multiplex PCR, and the TCRdb table lists in-frame clones only, not all of them. The table has about 160,000 clones, approximately 87% seen once. The germline gives CDR1 LGHDT, CDR2 YNNKEL (reference sequence). This CDR3 is built from 13 residues. Trimming pared 6 bases from V and 2 bases from J, leaving 10 bases between. The receptor was derived from a woman aged 70 to 79 with acute or convalescent COVID-19. The sample consisted of peripheral blood. The chain employs TRBV3-1 (or the pseudogene TRBV3-2) and TRBJ1-2; D not certain. DNA of the CDR3: TGTGCCAGCAGTTCGGGATCCAACTATGGCTACACCTTC. Encoded protein: CASSSGSNYGYTF.